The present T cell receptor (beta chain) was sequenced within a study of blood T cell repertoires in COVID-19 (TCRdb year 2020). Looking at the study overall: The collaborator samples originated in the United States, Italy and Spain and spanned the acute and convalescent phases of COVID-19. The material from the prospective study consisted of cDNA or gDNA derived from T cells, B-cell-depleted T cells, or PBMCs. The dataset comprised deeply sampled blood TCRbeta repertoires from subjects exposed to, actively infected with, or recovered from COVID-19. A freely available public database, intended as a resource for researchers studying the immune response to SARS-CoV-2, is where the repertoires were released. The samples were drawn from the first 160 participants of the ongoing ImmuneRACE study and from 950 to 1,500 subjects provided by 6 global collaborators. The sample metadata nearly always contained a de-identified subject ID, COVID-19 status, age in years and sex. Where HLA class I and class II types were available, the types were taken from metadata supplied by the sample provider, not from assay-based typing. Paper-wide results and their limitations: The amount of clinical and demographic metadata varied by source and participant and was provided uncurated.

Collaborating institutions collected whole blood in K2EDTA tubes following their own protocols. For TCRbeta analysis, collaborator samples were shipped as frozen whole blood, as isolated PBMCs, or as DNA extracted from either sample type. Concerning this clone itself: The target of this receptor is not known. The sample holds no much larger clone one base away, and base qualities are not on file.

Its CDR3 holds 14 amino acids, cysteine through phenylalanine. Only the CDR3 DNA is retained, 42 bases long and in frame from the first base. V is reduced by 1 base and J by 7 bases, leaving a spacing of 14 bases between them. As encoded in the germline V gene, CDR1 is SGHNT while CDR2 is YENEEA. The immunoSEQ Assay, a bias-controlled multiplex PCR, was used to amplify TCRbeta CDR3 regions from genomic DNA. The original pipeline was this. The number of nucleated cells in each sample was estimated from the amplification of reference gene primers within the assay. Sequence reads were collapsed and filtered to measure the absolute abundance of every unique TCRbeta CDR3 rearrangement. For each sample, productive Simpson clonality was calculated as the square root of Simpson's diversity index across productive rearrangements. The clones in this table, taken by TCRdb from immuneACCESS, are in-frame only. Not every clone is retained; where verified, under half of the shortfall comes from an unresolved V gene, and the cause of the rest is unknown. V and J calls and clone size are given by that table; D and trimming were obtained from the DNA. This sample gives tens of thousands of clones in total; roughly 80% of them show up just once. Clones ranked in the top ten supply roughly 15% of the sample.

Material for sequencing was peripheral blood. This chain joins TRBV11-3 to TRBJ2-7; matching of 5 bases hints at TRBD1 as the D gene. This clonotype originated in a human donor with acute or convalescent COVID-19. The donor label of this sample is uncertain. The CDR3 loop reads CASSLGDSEREQYF. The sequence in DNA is TGTGCCAGCAGCTTAGGAGACAGCGAACGGGAGCAGTACTTC.